The clone carrying this T cell receptor beta chain was counted once. Its target is unknown. These data belong to a study of OX40 agonist ivuxolimab in advanced cancers. The overall study: The patients received agonistic anti-OX40 (CD134) antibody ivuxolimab. The dose-escalation group included hepatocellular carcinoma, melanoma, renal cell carcinoma and head and neck cancer.

The method was immunoSEQ multiplex PCR; TCRdb's version includes in-frame clones alone and lacks a portion of them. This table holds some 100,000 clones, over 75% found once. Per the germline V gene, CDR1 is SNHLY and CDR2 is FYNNEI. The CDR3 is 14 residues long. V dropped 6 bases and J dropped 9; count of bases not matched to a gene: 13. General study points: Also present in some nonresponders was a low level of normalized T-cell clonal expansion. Antigen specificity of clonally expanded peripheral T cells was not established.

The sequenced sample was CD4+ or CD8+ T cells sorted from blood, obtained in a trial of the OX40 agonist ivuxolimab. The chain joins TRBV2 to TRBJ2-5; 7 bases are shared with TRBD2. The sequence was collected from an adult with an advanced solid tumor such as melanoma, head and neck, liver or kidney cancer. The CDR3 DNA sequence: TGTGCCAGCAGCCAAGTTGGGGTTCGGGGGGCCCAGTACTTC. Its translation: CASSQVGVRGAQYF.